One sample yielded the 9 T cell receptor beta chains listed below, sequenced in a study of T cells in women clearing cervical HPV infection. Sequencing was performed with immunoSEQ multiplex PCR; in TCRdb, only in-frame clones are kept and a portion is missing. This sample's clone table lists some 37,000 clones. Sequenced material: blood buffy coat. The receptors stem from a woman aged 18 to 75 with a cervical HPV16 infection that either progressed to CIN3+ or cleared (not recorded which).

Notes on this clone: The CDR3 end lies 3 residues beyond the end of the read and is filled in from the germline J gene. The rearrangement joins TRBV2 to TRBJ1-2; unclear D gene. Germline V gene sequence: CDR1 SNHLY, CDR2 FYNNEI. The CDR3 spans 10 residues. CDR3 DNA (partial): TGTGCCAGCACGGGTAATGAC. Amino acid sequence: CASTGND. The entire CDR3 sequence reads CASTGNDYTF.

Of note for this clone: The read halts 3 residues ahead of the CDR3 end, with the missing end drawn from the germline J gene. The rearrangement links TRBV19 to TRBJ2-1; 9 bases fit TRBD1. The CDR3 is 15 amino acids. Germline CDR1 and CDR2: LNHDA and SQIVND (reference sequence). The trim removed 3 bases at V and 9 bases at J, leaving 9 bases unmatched. CDR3 DNA (partial): TGTGCCAGTAGTATGGGGGGGACAGGGTTGGGTGAG. Translation: CASSMGGTGLGE. The entire CDR3 protein is CASSMGGTGLGEQFF.

Regarding this clone: The read is 3 residues too short to cover the CDR3 end, so that end is filled in from the germline J gene. The V and J genes are TRBV7-1 and TRBJ2-6; D may be TRBD1 (5 bases). TRBV7-1 is sorted into the ORF group, with uncertain function. The CDR3 contains 21 residues. Trimming took 3 bases from V and 0 from J, leaving 24 bases between them. Partial CDR3 DNA: TGTGCCAGCAGCTCGAAGGGGCAGGGAAAATGGGGTCCCTCTGGGGCCAACGTC. Its translation is CASSSKGQGKWGPSGANV. The entire CDR3 protein is CASSSKGQGKWGPSGANVLTF.

Details on this clone: The CDR3 is cut off 3 residues early in the read; its end comes from the germline J gene. This chain links TRBV5-1 with TRBJ1-2; 10 nucleotides agree with TRBD1. J gave up 5 bases and V 4 bases, and 5 bases lay outside the gene matches. Germline CDR1 reads SGHRS; CDR2 reads YFSETQ. The CDR3 is 14 residues long. CDR3 bases read: TGCGCCAGCAGCGCTGGACAGGGGGGTTATGGC. Amino acid sequence: CASSAGQGGYG. The full-length CDR3 reads as CASSAGQGGYGYTF.

Comments on this clone: The sequenced fragment ends 3 residues before the CDR3 boundary, so the rest is inferred from the germline J gene. This rearrangement joins TRBV20-1 to TRBJ1-5; 7 bases fit TRBD1. In germline, CDR1 is DFQATT, CDR2 SNEGSKA (reference sequence). The CDR3 contains 12 residues. V shed 6 bases and J 6 bases; nucleotides not matched to a gene: 5. The CDR3 sequence is CSAGQSLQPQHF. The CDR3 bases that were read are TGCAGTGCGGGACAGAGTCTTCAGCCC.

The DNA read from the CDR3 is TGTGCCTGGAGAAGGCCGGGACAGGGTAATTCACCC. It is translated as CAWRRPGQGNSP. The whole CDR3 sequence reads CAWRRPGQGNSPLHF. The chain combines TRBV30 with TRBJ1-6, with TRBD1 matching 9 bases. The read ends 3 residues shy of where the CDR3 ends; the end is completed using the germline J gene. V lost 3 bases to trimming and J lost 6 bases; unmatched junction nucleotides: 6. This CDR3 region has 15 residues. Germline V gives CDR1 GTSNPN, CDR2 SVGIG (reference sequence).

A note on this clone: The read ends 3 residues early relative to the CDR3; the germline J gene fills the gap. The chain is built from TRBV19 and TRBJ2-5; TRBD2 is a possible D gene (6 bases). The CDR3 has 14 amino acids. Germline CDR1 is LNHDA and CDR2 is SQIVND (reference sequence). Trimming took off 5 bases at V and 5 bases at J, with 15 bases between the two ends. The CDR3 loop is CASSVGGPAETQYF. CDR3 DNA (partial): TGTGCCAGTAGTGTCGGGGGTCCGGCGGAGACC.

As for this clone: The read ends 3 residues early relative to the CDR3; the germline J gene fills the gap. The chain carries TRBV19 and TRBJ2-2, with D hard to call. Germline V lookup: CDR1 LNHDA, CDR2 SQIVND (reference sequence). This CDR3 comprises 16 residues. Trimming left V 7 bases short and J 2 bases short, with 17 bases between. The sequenced part of the CDR3 DNA is TGTGCCAGTACCCCGCAGAGAGGCATAAACACCGGGGAG. Its protein product is CASTPQRGINTGE. The full CDR3 reads CASTPQRGINTGELFF.

In regard to this clone: The read terminates 3 residues before the CDR3 end, so the remaining end is supplied by the germline J gene. The chain uses TRBV12-3 or TRBV12-4 and TRBJ2-1; 10 nucleotides match TRBD2. Losses at the gene ends were 6 bases for V and 7 bases for J; bases not matched to a gene: 9. The length of the CDR3 is 15 residues. The CDR3 sequence is CASRDSSGGRNEQFF. CDR3 DNA (partial): TGTGCCAGCAGAGATTCTAGCGGGGGAAGGAATGAG.